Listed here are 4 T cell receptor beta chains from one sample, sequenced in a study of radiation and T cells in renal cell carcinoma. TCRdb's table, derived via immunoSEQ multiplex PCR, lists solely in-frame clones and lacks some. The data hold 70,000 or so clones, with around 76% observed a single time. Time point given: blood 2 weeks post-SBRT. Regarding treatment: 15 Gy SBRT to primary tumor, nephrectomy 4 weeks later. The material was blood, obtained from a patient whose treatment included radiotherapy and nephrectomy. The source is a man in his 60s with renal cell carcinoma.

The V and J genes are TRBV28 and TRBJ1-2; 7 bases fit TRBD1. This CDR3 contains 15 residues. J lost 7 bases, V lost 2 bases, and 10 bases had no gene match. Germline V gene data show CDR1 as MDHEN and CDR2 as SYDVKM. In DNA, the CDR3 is TGTGCCAGCAGTTTAATTGACAGGGCAGGGGGTGGCTACACCTTC. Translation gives CASSLIDRAGGGYTF.

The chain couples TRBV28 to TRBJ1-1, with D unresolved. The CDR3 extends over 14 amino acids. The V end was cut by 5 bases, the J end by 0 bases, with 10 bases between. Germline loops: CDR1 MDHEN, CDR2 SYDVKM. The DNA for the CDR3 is TGTGCCAGCAGTCCCCGTGGGGTGAACACTGAAGCTTTCTTT. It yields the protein CASSPRGVNTEAFF.

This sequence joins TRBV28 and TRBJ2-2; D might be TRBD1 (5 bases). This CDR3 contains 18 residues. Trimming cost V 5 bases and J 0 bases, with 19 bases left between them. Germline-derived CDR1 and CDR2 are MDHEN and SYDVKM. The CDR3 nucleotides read TGTGCCAGCAGTATCTCCCGGCACAGGACCGCGAACACCGGGGAGCTGTTTTTT. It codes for CASSISRHRTANTGELFF.

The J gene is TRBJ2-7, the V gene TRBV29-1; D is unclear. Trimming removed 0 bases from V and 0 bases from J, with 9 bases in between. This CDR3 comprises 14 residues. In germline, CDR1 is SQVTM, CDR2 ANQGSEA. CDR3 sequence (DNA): TGCAGCGTTGAAGAGGGAACTACCTCCTACGAGCAGTACTTC. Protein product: CSVEEGTTSYEQYF.